This T cell receptor beta chain emerged from a study of T cell changes during pregnancy in multiple sclerosis. The data were produced by immunoSEQ multiplex PCR, yet TCRdb's version contains in-frame clones alone and is incomplete. The sample includes around 60,000 clones, about 96% of them seen just once. The material sequenced was CD8+ T cells from peripheral blood mononuclear cells, taken after pregnancy. The receptor comes from a female donor with multiple sclerosis, enrolled in a pregnancy study.

The DNA of the CDR3 is TGTGCCAGCAGCTTGAGACAGTACAATGAGCAGTTCTTC. This gives the protein CASSLRQYNEQFF. The chain joins TRBV5-6 to TRBJ2-1, with D perhaps TRBD1 (5 bases). The CDR3 covers 13 residues. Germline loops: CDR1 SGHDT, CDR2 YYEEEE. V was trimmed by 1 base and J by 4 bases, leaving 6 bases between them.